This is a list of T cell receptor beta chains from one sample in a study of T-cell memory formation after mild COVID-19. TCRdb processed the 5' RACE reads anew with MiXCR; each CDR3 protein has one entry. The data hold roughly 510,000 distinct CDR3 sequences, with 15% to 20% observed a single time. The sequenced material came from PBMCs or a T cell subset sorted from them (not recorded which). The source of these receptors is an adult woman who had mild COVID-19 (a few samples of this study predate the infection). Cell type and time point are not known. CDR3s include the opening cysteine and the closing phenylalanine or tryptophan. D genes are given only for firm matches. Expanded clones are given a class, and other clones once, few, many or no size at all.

TGTGCCAGCAGCTCACAGGGGGCGCGGTACGAGCAGTACTTC,CASSSQGARYEQYF,TRBD1,TRBV7-6,NA,TRBJ2-7
TGTGCCAGCCGGAGCGGAGCTAGCACAGATACGCAGTATTTT,CASRSGASTDTQYF,NA,TRBV27,NA,TRBJ2-3
TGTGCCAGCAGCTCCGGACGGAATACTGGGGCCAACGTCCTGACTTTC,CASSSGRNTGANVLTF,NA,TRBV7-9,few,TRBJ2-6
TGCGCCAGCAGCTACTCGGGGGGTGTAAGTGAGCAGTTCTTC,CASSYSGGVSEQFF,TRBD2,TRBV4-1,few,TRBJ2-1
TGTGCCAGCAGCTTTCCGGGACTCAGCTCCTACGAGCAGTACTTC,CASSFPGLSSYEQYF,NA,TRBV5-5,many,TRBJ2-7
TGTGCCATCAGAAAGCGCCCTCGGGGTACGGGAGGGAGCACAGATACGCAGTATTTT,CAIRKRPRGTGGSTDTQYF,TRBD2,TRBV10-3,few,TRBJ2-3
TGTGCCAGTAGGTCCGGGACGTTGCAGCCCCAGCATTTT,CASRSGTLQPQHF,NA,TRBV19,few,TRBJ1-5
TGCAGTGCTAGTATAGTAGGAGATACGCAGTATTTT,CSASIVGDTQYF,NA,TRBV20-1,few,TRBJ2-3
TGTGCCAGCAACCCGGGGGGACACCTCTATGGCTACACCTTC,CASNPGGHLYGYTF,NA,TRBV13,few,TRBJ1-2
TGTGCCAGCAGCTGGGCCTGGGGTAGCGGGAGGGCCCGCTCCTACAATGAGCAGTTCTTC,CASSWAWGSGRARSYNEQFF,TRBD2,TRBV7-9,NA,TRBJ2-1
TGTGCCAGCAGTCAAGACAGGGCGGTCAAAAACATTCAGTACTTC,CASSQDRAVKNIQYF,TRBD1,TRBV27,NA,TRBJ2-4
TGTGCCATCAGTGATATGCGGGGGAACTCCTACGAGCAGTACTTC,CAISDMRGNSYEQYF,TRBD2,TRBV10-3,few,TRBJ2-7
TGTGCCAGCAGTTGGGGGCGCTTTACAACAGGAGGAGATACGCAGTATTTT,CASSWGRFTTGGDTQYF,NA,TRBV12-3/TRBV12-4,few,TRBJ2-3